The following is a TCR beta chain sequence with its context. Antigen specificity is unknown. 60 Vbeta and 13 Jbeta primers were used in PCR. The data were produced by immunoSEQ multiplex PCR, yet TCRdb's version contains in-frame clones alone and is incomplete. Of some 90,000 clones listed, around 78% are singletons. V dropped 5 bases and J dropped 5; count of bases not matched to a gene: 12. The CDR3 is 15 residues long. Germline-derived CDR1 and CDR2 are WSHSY and SAAADI. The data originate from a study of cytomegalovirus exposure and HLA in healthy donors. Study as a whole: Earlier, some 180 million T cells were analyzed, and around 100 million unique TCR beta sequences were found among them. Out of 398 genotyped donors, about 76% belonged to the Caucasian-associated ancestry cluster.

Overall study findings and caveats: As immune exposure information, only CMV serostatus was available.

The gene calls are TRBV10-2 and TRBJ2-7, with 7 bases that match TRBD1. This clonotype was obtained from a man aged 30 to 39 in good health and CMV-seronegative. The sequenced sample consisted of PBMCs. The chain's CDR3 is CASSFQGDTGDEQYF. DNA of the CDR3: TGCGCCAGCAGTTTCCAGGGGGATACTGGCGACGAGCAGTACTTC.